These 15 T cell receptor beta chains share one sample of origin, sequenced in a study of Graves' ophthalmopathy and Graves' hyperthyroidism. RNA transcripts yielded amplified TCR beta CDR3 regions. Second-round multiplex PCR came after a first-round RT-PCR that employed HTBI primers. TCRdb re-derived calls from the multiplex PCR reads in MiXCR, one entry per CDR3 protein. The sample has 400,000 to 450,000 distinct CDR3 sequences, around 21% seen once. What was sequenced was peripheral blood. The receptors originated from a woman aged 18-30 years with stable Graves' hyperthyroidism.

The chain uses TRBV6-5 and TRBJ1-1; D gene unclear. This CDR3 comprises 15 residues. V was trimmed by 2 bases and J by 2 bases, leaving 12 bases between them. Germline V gene data show CDR1 as MNHEY and CDR2 as SVGAGI. The CDR3 DNA follows: TGTGCCAGCAGTTACCGTGAACGGTCTAACACTGAAGCTTTCTTT. Protein sequence: CASSYRERSNTEAFF.

This clonotype was found many times. At one end, the junction sequence differs from germline, possibly due to a read error. The gene calls are TRBV19 and TRBJ2-5; D possibly corresponds to TRBD1 (5 bases). Germline CDR1 LNHDA, CDR2 SQIVND (reference sequence). This CDR3 comprises 13 residues. CDR3 amino acids: CASSMWTQETQCF. The DNA for the CDR3 is TGTGCCAGTAGTATGTGGACACAAGAGACCCAGTGCTTC. Complete variable domain (other parts from reference TRBV19 and TRBJ2-5): DGGITQSPKYLFRKEGQNVTLSCEQNLNHDAMYWYRQDPGQGLRLIYYSQIVNDFQKGDIAEGYSVSREKKESFPLTVTSAQKNPTAFYLCASSMWTQETQCFGPGTRLLVL.

This clonotype was recorded at least ten times. This chain joins TRBV7-9 and TRBJ1-1, with TRBD1 as a possible D gene (5 bases). The ends were cut back, 5 bases at V and 0 bases at J, with 10 bases in the middle. Germline V gives CDR1 SEHNR, CDR2 FQNEAQ (reference sequence). This CDR3 spans 14 amino acids. CDR3 amino acids: CASSPQVMNTEAFF. As DNA, the CDR3 is TGTGCCAGCAGCCCACAGGTCATGAACACTGAAGCTTTCTTT. Full variable domain (missing parts from reference TRBV7-9 and TRBJ1-1): DTGVSQNPRHKITKRGQNVTFRCDPISEHNRLYWYRQTLGQGPEFLTYFQNEAQLEKSRLLSDRFSAERPKGSFSTLEIQRTEQGDSAMYLCASSPQVMNTEAFFGQGTRLTVV.

V gene TRBV12-5 combines with J gene TRBJ2-3, with 8 bases aligning to TRBD2. V was clipped by 2 bases and J by 0 bases; unmatched bases: 7. Per the germline V gene, CDR1 is LGHNT and CDR2 is FRNRAP. The CDR3 totals 17 residues. As DNA, the CDR3 is TGTGCTAGTGGTTTGCGGCGTAGCGGGACTAGCACAGATACGCAGTATTTT. This codes for CASGLRRSGTSTDTQYF.

This clonotype was counted many times. The J gene is TRBJ2-4, the V gene TRBV6-5; tentatively, D is TRBD2 (6 bases). V lost 2 bases and J 7 bases, leaving 9 bases between the germline ends. The CDR3 consists of 13 residues. Germline CDR1 and CDR2: MNHEY and SVGAGI. CDR3 in DNA: TGTGCCAGCAGTTACCGGGAGACCAACATTCAGTACTTC. This sequence encodes CASSYRETNIQYF.

Many counts were recorded for this clonotype. V and J are TRBV19 and TRBJ2-4; the match to TRBD1 covers 8 bases. This CDR3 is built from 15 residues. Germline V gene sequence: CDR1 LNHDA, CDR2 SQIVND (reference sequence). J gave up 8 bases and V 5 bases, and 11 bases lay outside the gene matches. In nucleotides, the CDR3 is TGTGCCAGTAGTTTCCTCCAGGGGGCGGTGGACATTCAGTACTTC. Translated: CASSFLQGAVDIQYF.

This chain links TRBV27 with TRBJ2-1, with unresolved D. The CDR3 covers 13 residues. Trimming took 6 bases from V and 5 from J, leaving 11 bases between them. Germline assignment: CDR1 MNHEY and CDR2 SMNVEV (reference sequence). The CDR3 loop reads CASRPFPNNEQFF. CDR3 in DNA: TGTGCCAGCAGACCTTTCCCCAACAATGAGCAGTTCTTC.

At least ten counts were recorded for this clonotype. J is TRBJ2-7 and V is TRBV6-2 or TRBV6-3, with 7 bases fitting TRBD2. This CDR3 is built from 14 residues. V lost 5 bases to trimming and J lost 4 bases; unmatched junction nucleotides: 8. Per germline, CDR1 MNHEY and CDR2 SVGEGT. As DNA, the CDR3 is TGTGCCAGCAGTCGAACTAGCGCTGGATACGAGCAGTACTTC. This gives the protein CASSRTSAGYEQYF.

The table lists this clonotype with many counts. The chain employs TRBV15 and TRBJ2-7; 11 nucleotides agree with TRBD2. V shed 1 base, J shed 6 bases, and the junction held 8 bases outside the gene matches. CDR3 length: 16 amino acids. Per the germline V gene, CDR1 is LNHNV and CDR2 is YYDKDF (reference sequence). The CDR3 is CATSRGSSGRLGEQYF. The CDR3 DNA reads TGTGCCACCAGCAGAGGATCTAGCGGGAGGCTAGGCGAGCAGTACTTC.

The rearrangement links TRBV20-1 to TRBJ2-7; 10 bases map to TRBD1. The CDR3 runs 15 residues. Germline V gene data show CDR1 as DFQATT and CDR2 as SNEGSKA (reference sequence). Trimming cost V 5 bases and J 2 bases; bases outside gene matches: 9. The CDR3 DNA reads as TGCAGTGCTGTCCGTCCGGGACAGGGGACCTACGAGCAGTACTTC. Its protein product is CSAVRPGQGTYEQYF.

This clonotype was seen many times. This chain connects TRBV19 to TRBJ1-1; D is possibly TRBD1 (5 bases). The V end lost 2 bases, the J end lost 0 bases, and 10 bases lay between the germline ends. CDR3 size: 15 residues. Per the germline V gene, CDR1 is LNHDA and CDR2 is SQIVND (reference sequence). Here the CDR3 DNA reads TGTGCCAGTAGTATAAGGGGAGGAATGAACACTGAAGCTTTCTTT. Encoded protein: CASSIRGGMNTEAFF.

This clonotype has ten or more counts. V is TRBV7-6 and J is TRBJ2-7; a possible D gene is TRBD1 (5 bases). Germline CDR1 SGHVS, CDR2 FNYEAQ. V lost 4 bases and J lost 7, with 20 bases in between. The CDR3 loop spans 15 amino acids. The CDR3 DNA sequence: TGTGCCAGCAGCTCGTGGGGCAGGGCGCAAGAGGAGCAGTACTTC. It codes for CASSSWGRAQEEQYF.

There are many counts of this clonotype. The chain carries TRBV7-2 and TRBJ2-5, with a possible D match to TRBD2 (6 bases). CDR3 length: 16 amino acids. Germline CDR1 SGHTA, CDR2 FQGNSA. The ends were cut back, 4 bases at V and 4 bases at J, with 19 bases in the middle. DNA for the CDR3: TGTGCCAGCAGCTCCAGCAGACTAGACGGGGTAGAGACCCAGTACTTC. As protein: CASSSSRLDGVETQYF.

The chain recombines TRBV28 with TRBJ2-2; D unclear. V was shortened by 8 bases and J by 7 bases, with 11 bases between the two germline ends. CDR1 is MDHEN and CDR2 is SYDVKM in the germline V gene. This CDR3 has 12 amino acids. For the CDR3, the DNA is TGTGCCAGCCGGCGAGGTAGCGGGGAGCTGTTTTTT. Translating gives CASRRGSGELFF.

In its sample, this clonotype was seen many times. This rearrangement joins TRBV28 to TRBJ2-7; D gene unclear. The V gene lost 3 bases and the J gene lost 7 bases, with 16 bases spanning the gap. CDR3 length: 14 residues. Germline CDR1 and CDR2: MDHEN and SYDVKM. CDR3 in amino acids: CASSLAGEVGEQYF. The CDR3 DNA reads TGTGCCAGCAGTTTGGCCGGAGAGGTAGGGGAGCAGTACTTC.